The source of this TCR beta chain is a study of blood T cell repertoires in COVID-19. Study at large: Sites in the United States, Italy and Spain provided acute and convalescent COVID-19 samples.

CDR3 length: 14 amino acids. Germline lookup yields CDR1 SGHTA and CDR2 FQGTGA. Trimming took 3 bases from V and 7 from J; bases not matched to a gene: 0. As handled by the study authors: Scientists estimated how many nucleated cells there were by amplifying reference gene primers. Generated by immunoSEQ multiplex PCR, the TCRdb table keeps only in-frame clones and is missing some. V and J calls and clone size are as listed in that table; D and trimming were resolved from the DNA. The table has approximately 78,000 clones, over 80% seen once. The sequenced sample was peripheral blood. V gene TRBV7-3 combines with J gene TRBJ2-1; 13 bases map to TRBD2. The receptor was derived from a woman older than 75 with acute or convalescent COVID-19. CDR3 region: CASSLGLAGNEQFF. The CDR3 coding sequence is TGTGCCAGCAGCTTGGGACTAGCGGGAAATGAGCAGTTCTTC.